These T cell receptor beta chains were read from a single sample in a study of blood T cells in healthy people across ages. TCRdb reprocessed the 5' RACE reads via MiXCR and lists one record per CDR3 protein. Here the sample spans 1.5 million to 2 million distinct CDR3 sequences, about 30% being singletons. The source material was blood. All receptors derive from a woman in her twenties or thirties in good health. The CDR3 runs from the conserved cysteine through the conserved F or W. Fields, in order: V gene, D gene, J gene, clone size, CDR3 DNA, CDR3 protein. D genes are given only for firm matches. Expanded clones get a size class; other rows say once, few or many, or leave the size out.

TRBV7-2	TRBD2	TRBJ2-2	-	TGTGCCAGCAGCTTAAATAGCGGGAGTACCGGGGAGCTGTTTTTT	CASSLNSGSTGELFF
TRBV29-1	-	TRBJ2-1	-	TGCAGCTATAACCGAGACAATGAGCAGTTCTTC	CSYNRDNEQFF
TRBV3-1	-	TRBJ2-7	-	TGTGCCAGCAGCCAAGATATCCCCGCCTACGAGCAGTACTTC	CASSQDIPAYEQYF
TRBV5-1	TRBD1	TRBJ2-7	few	TGCGCCAGCAGCTTGGGCCGACAGGGCCACGAGCAGTACTTC	CASSLGRQGHEQYF
TRBV2	-	TRBJ2-1	-	TGTGCCAGCATTCCCCCTTCCTACGATGAGCAGTTCTTC	CASIPPSYDEQFF
TRBV15	-	TRBJ2-2	-	TGTGCCGCCTCCTTGAGTCCGAACACCGGGGAGCTGTTTTTT	CAASLSPNTGELFF
TRBV7-9	TRBD1	TRBJ1-2	many	TGTGCCAGCAGCTTAGACCAAGGACAGGGGATCGGCTATGGCTACACCTTC	CASSLDQGQGIGYGYTF
TRBV6-4	-	TRBJ2-1	-	TGTGCCAGCAGCTGGATCGATGAGCAGTTCTTC	CASSWIDEQFF
TRBV15	-	TRBJ2-3	-	TGTGCCACCAGCGGACCGAGCCAAACAGATACGCAGTATTTT	CATSGPSQTDTQYF
TRBV7-9	TRBD1	TRBJ2-5	-	TGTGCCAGCAGCTGGACAGGCCGGGCGGGGACCCAGTACTTC	CASSWTGRAGTQYF
TRBV7-9	-	TRBJ1-3	-	TGTGCCAGCAGGTCTCGGGGCACCATATATTTT	CASRSRGTIYF
TRBV29-1	-	TRBJ2-1	many	TGCAGCGTTGACTCGGGCAATGAGCAGTTCTTC	CSVDSGNEQFF
TRBV2	-	TRBJ2-7	many	TGTGCCAGCAGTGAAATTGGCTACGAGCAGTACTTC	CASSEIGYEQYF
TRBV20-1	-	TRBJ2-3	many	TGCAGTGCCGGACTTTCCACAGATACGCAGTATTTT	CSAGLSTDTQYF
TRBV7-9	-	TRBJ2-1	-	TGTGCCAGCAGCCCCTCCCCTGAAGGCGAGCAGTTCTTC	CASSPSPEGEQFF
TRBV29-1	TRBD2	TRBJ2-3	-	TGCAGCGTCGTCGGGACTAGCCAAGATACGCAGTATTTT	CSVVGTSQDTQYF
TRBV11-2	-	TRBJ2-4	few	TGTGCCAGCAGCCCCCTATTAGCCAAAAACATTCAGTACTTC	CASSPLLAKNIQYF
TRBV28	-	TRBJ2-7	few	TGTGCCAGCAGGTTCGCTGGGGGGGGCAGTTACGAGCAGTACTTC	CASRFAGGGSYEQYF
TRBV3-1	TRBD1	TRBJ1-5	-	TGTGCCAGCAGCCAAGGGACAGGACGGGGCCAGCCCCAGCATTTT	CASSQGTGRGQPQHF
TRBV10-3	TRBD1	TRBJ2-1	-	TGTGCCATCAGTGAGAACAAGGGACAGGGGGCGCGAAATGAGCAGTTCTTC	CAISENKGQGARNEQFF
TRBV12-3/TRBV12-4	-	TRBJ1-5	-	TGTGCCAGCAGTTTAAATGGTAATAGCAATCAGCCCCAGCATTTT	CASSLNGNSNQPQHF
TRBV5-1	-	TRBJ2-3	-	TGCGCCAACAGCTTGGACGGGAGTTCGGCAGATACGCAGTATTTT	CANSLDGSSADTQYF
TRBV7-2	-	TRBJ1-2	few	TGTGCCAGCAGCTTGAGGGGAGAGGTCGGCTACACCTTC	CASSLRGEVGYTF
TRBV11-2	TRBD2	TRBJ2-1	many	TGTGCCAGCAGCCCGGGACTAGCGGGCCACAATGAGCAGTTCTTC	CASSPGLAGHNEQFF
TRBV3-1	-	TRBJ2-5	-	TGTGCCAGCAGCCAAGAAAGGCGGAAACGAAGGGAGACCCAGTACTTC	CASSQERRKRRETQYF
TRBV7-2	-	TRBJ1-1	-	TGTGCCAGCGCCCTGGACACTGAAGCTTTCTTT	CASALDTEAFF
TRBV20-1	TRBD2	TRBJ2-6	many	TGCAGTGCCCCCCTAGCGGGAGGTGGGGCCAACGTCCTGACTTTC	CSAPLAGGGANVLTF
TRBV20-1	-	TRBJ1-2	-	TGCAGTGCTAGAGTCGGGGGAGCCGGGGGTGGCTACACCTTC	CSARVGGAGGGYTF
TRBV7-2	TRBD1	TRBJ1-5	few	TGTGCCAGCAGCCAGGGGGCGAGCAAAGGCAATCAGCCCCAGCATTTT	CASSQGASKGNQPQHF
TRBV29-1	-	TRBJ2-5	-	TGCAGCGTTGTGTCGGCCACGGGGAGAGAGACCCAGTACTTC	CSVVSATGRETQYF
TRBV7-9	-	TRBJ1-2	few	TGTGCCAGCAGCCCCGAGCAGGGGAACTATGGCTACACCTTC	CASSPEQGNYGYTF
TRBV24-1	-	TRBJ2-1	-	TGTGCCACCAGTGATCGCGGCAGCAATGAGCAGTTCTTC	CATSDRGSNEQFF
TRBV28	TRBD2	TRBJ2-1	many	TGTGCCAGCAGTCCACTCCGGGGGGTGCATGAGCAGTTCTTC	CASSPLRGVHEQFF
TRBV12-5	-	TRBJ2-7	many	TGTGCTAGCGGTCCATTCCCCTACGAGCAGTACTTC	CASGPFPYEQYF
TRBV24-1	-	TRBJ2-5	-	TGTGCCACCAGTGATTTGTGTGAACCCTACGGGCAGTACTTC	CATSDLCEPYGQYF
TRBV12-3/TRBV12-4	-	TRBJ1-2	-	TGTGCCAGCAGTTTAGGGACGGCTAACTGTGGCTACACCTTC	CASSLGTANCGYTF
TRBV6-5	-	TRBJ1-1	-	TGTGCCAGCAGTTACCTACAACCGAACACTGAAGCTTTCTTT	CASSYLQPNTEAFF
TRBV3-1	-	TRBJ2-5	-	TGTGCCAGCAGCCAAGGCGGTTGGGTAGAGGGTGAGGAGACCCAGTACTTC	CASSQGGWVEGEETQYF
TRBV4-2	-	TRBJ1-2	many	TGTGCCAGCAGCCAAGCGGACGCCACGAATAACTATGGCTACACCTTC	CASSQADATNNYGYTF
TRBV9	TRBD1	TRBJ2-3	-	TGTGCCAGCAGCGTAGAGGGGGCGATTGATACGCAGTATTTT	CASSVEGAIDTQYF
TRBV20-1	-	TRBJ2-5	-	TGCAGTGCCCAAGGTCAGGGGCTGGGGGAGACCCAGTACTTC	CSAQGQGLGETQYF
TRBV11-2	-	TRBJ2-1	many	TGTGCCAGCAGCCTTCATCCTTCCTACAATGAGCAGTTCTTC	CASSLHPSYNEQFF
TRBV7-2	-	TRBJ2-3	-	TGTGCCAGCGCCTCGAATACGCAGTATTTT	CASASNTQYF
TRBV20-1	-	TRBJ2-7	many	TGCAGTGCCCTCGGGCAGGTCAGCTACGAGCAGTACTTC	CSALGQVSYEQYF
TRBV7-3	TRBD2	TRBJ2-3	many	TGTGCCAGCAGCCCACAAGCGGGGGTACCGGATACGCAGTATTTT	CASSPQAGVPDTQYF
TRBV24-1	TRBD2	TRBJ2-3	once	TGTGCCACCAGTGCAAAACTAGCGAGCGGGCAAGATACGCAGTATTTT	CATSAKLASGQDTQYF
TRBV7-6	TRBD1	TRBJ2-5	-	TGTGCCAGCAGCTTAGATCTAGACAGGGGTCAGGAGCAGTACTTC	CASSLDLDRGQEQYF
TRBV30	TRBD2	TRBJ2-3	once	TGTGCCTGGAGCGGAGCTAGCGGGGGGCGTTCAGATACGCAGTATTTT	CAWSGASGGRSDTQYF
TRBV28	-	TRBJ1-2	many	TGTGCCAGCAGCCTAGGGGCCCGCTATGGCTACACCTTC	CASSLGARYGYTF
TRBV7-2	TRBD2	TRBJ2-5	-	TGTGCCAGCAGATCGCGTCGGGGGGGCCCACAAGAGACCCAGTACTTC	CASRSRRGGPQETQYF
TRBV15	TRBD2	TRBJ2-1	many	TGTGCCACCAGCAGAGGTGGGACTAGTGGCGAGCAGTTCTTC	CATSRGGTSGEQFF
TRBV12-3/TRBV12-4	TRBD1	TRBJ1-5	few	TGTGCCAGCAGTGACCATCCCGGGACAGGGGGCGGTTACAATCAGCCCCAGCATTTT	CASSDHPGTGGGYNQPQHF
TRBV7-9	TRBD2	TRBJ2-1	few	TGTGCCAGCAGCCTCCTCCAAACTAGCGGCCCCGGGGGTGAGCAGTTCTTC	CASSLLQTSGPGGEQFF